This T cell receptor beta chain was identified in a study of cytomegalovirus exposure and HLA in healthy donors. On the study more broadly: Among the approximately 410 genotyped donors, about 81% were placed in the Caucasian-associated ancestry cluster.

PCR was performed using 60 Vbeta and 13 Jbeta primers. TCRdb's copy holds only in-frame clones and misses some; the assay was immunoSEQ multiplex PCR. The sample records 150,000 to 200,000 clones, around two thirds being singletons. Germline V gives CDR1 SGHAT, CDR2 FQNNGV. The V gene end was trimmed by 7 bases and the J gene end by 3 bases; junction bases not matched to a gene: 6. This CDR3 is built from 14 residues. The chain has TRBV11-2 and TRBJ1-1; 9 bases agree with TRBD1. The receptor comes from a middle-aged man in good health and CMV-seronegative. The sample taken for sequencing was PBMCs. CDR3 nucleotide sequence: TGTGCCAGCATTCTGGGACAGGGCTACACTGAAGCTTTCTTT. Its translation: CASILGQGYTEAFF.